This T cell receptor (beta chain) was sequenced for a study of cytomegalovirus exposure and HLA in healthy donors. The PCR contained 60 Vbeta and 13 Jbeta primers. Only in-frame clones appear in the TCRdb table, and some are missing; sequencing was by immunoSEQ multiplex PCR. The repertoire includes approximately 170,000 clones, approximately 81% of them detected once, and 1% sits in the top ten. This receptor was obtained from a boy aged 2-9 years in good health and CMV-seronegative. Sequences were obtained from PBMCs.

CDR3 sequence (DNA): TGTGCTAGTAAACCCCAGGGGGCTAGGGTAGAGACCCAGTACTTC. Its protein product is CASKPQGARVETQYF. The chain has TRBV12-5 and TRBJ2-5, with 8 positions matching TRBD1. The germline CDR1 and CDR2 sequences are LGHNT and FRNRAP. The length of the CDR3 is 15 residues. V lost 8 bases and J lost 4; bases outside the gene matches: 12.